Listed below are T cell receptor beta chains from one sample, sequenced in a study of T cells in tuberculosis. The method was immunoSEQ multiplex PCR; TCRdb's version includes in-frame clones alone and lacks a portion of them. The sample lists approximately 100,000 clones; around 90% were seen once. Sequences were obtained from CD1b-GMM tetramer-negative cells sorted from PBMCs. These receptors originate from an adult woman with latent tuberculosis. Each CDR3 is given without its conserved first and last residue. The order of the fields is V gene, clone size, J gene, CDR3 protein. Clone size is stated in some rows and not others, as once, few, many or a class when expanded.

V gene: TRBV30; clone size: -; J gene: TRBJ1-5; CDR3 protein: AWSRGADSNQPQH
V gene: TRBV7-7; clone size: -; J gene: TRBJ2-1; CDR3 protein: ASGPTGNEQF
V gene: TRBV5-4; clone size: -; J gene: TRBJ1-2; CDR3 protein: ASSLGGTSYGYT
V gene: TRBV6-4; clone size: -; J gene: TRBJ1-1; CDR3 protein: ATPGLAF
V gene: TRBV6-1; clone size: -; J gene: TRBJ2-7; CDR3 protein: ASSEEDRSRYEQY
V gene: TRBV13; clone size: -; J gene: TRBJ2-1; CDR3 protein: ASSSRDLYNEQF
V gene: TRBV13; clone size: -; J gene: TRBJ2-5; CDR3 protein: ASSRGGVKTQY
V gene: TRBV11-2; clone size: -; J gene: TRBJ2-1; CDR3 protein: ASSLDRTSGSYNEQF
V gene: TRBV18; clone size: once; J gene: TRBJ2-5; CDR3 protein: ASSLFGTAQETQY
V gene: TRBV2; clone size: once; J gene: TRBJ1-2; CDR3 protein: ASSENVGGASVGYT
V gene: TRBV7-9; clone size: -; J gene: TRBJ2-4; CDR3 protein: ASSPSWTGGLQY
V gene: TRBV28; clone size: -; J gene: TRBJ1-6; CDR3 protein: ASSLSQGAVFSSPLH
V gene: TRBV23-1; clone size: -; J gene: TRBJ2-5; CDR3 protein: ASSPPSGGGPTGQY
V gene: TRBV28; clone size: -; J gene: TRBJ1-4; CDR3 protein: AMDRDPANEKLF
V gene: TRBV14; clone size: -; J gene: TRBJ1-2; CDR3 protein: ASSLAGTVVGYT
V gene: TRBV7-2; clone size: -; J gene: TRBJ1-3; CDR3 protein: ASSSGQVANTIY
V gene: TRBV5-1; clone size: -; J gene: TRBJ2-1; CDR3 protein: ASSPSRNNEQF
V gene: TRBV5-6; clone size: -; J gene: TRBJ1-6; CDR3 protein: ASSWGDRGGSPLH
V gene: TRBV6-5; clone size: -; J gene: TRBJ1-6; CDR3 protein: ASSYSGQGNNSPLH
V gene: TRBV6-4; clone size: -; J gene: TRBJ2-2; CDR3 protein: ASSQTLANTGELF
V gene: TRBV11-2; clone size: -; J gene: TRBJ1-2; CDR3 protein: ASIDRGGYGYT
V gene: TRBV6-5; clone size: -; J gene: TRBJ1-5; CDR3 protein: ASSRTGNNQPQH
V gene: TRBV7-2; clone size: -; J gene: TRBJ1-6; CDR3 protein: ASSQSQGPPLH
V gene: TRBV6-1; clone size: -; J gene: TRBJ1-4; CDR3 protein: ASSLLQGFNEKLF
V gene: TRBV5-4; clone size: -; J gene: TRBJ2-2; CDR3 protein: ASSLAGGGTGELF
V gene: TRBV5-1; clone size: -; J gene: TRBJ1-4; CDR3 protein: ASSLVGQGGEKLF
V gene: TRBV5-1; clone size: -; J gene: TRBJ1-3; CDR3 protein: ASSLDSGVGRGTTIY
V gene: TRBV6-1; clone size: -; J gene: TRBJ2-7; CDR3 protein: ASQIRTGNYEQY
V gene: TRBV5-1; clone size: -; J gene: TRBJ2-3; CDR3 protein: ASTYSGGSTDTQY
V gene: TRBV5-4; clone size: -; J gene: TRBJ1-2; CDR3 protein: ASSSDRVGGYT
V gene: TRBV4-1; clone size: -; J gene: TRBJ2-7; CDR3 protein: ASSQDPGTSGGAVYEQY
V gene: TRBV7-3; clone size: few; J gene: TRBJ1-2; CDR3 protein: ASTKQGGYGYT
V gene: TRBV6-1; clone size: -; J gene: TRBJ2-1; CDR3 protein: ASSRVENEQF
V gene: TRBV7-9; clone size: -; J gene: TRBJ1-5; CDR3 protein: ASSSTGGNQPQH
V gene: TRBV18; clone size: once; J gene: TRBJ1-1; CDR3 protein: ASSGTGKTNTEAF
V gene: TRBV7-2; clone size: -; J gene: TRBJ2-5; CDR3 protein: ASSLELGGARETQY
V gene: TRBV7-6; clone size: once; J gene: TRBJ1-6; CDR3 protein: ASSLLRQGGNSPLH
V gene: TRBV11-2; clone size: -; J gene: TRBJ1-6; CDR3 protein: ASSLVHSSPLH
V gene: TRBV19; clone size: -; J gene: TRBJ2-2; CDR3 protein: ASRGRGLALEAGELF
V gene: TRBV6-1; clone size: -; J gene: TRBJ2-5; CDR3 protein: ASSERGLAGEETQY
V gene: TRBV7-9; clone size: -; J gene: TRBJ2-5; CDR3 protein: ASSLDIQGGDETQY
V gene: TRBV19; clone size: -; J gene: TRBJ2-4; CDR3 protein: ASSIGPGGSENIQY
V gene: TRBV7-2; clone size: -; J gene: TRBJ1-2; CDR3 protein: ASSLRAPQLEGYT
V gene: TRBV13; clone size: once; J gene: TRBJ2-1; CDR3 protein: ASSLTAGGPHEQF
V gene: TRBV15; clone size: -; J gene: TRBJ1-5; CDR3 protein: ATSRDRASLGPQH
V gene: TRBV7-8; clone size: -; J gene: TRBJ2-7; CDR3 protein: ASSLAGGGAVYEQY
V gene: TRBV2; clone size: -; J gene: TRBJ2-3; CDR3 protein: ASSLSPGTDTQY
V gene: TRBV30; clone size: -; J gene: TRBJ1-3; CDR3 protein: AWSVRGTISGNTIY
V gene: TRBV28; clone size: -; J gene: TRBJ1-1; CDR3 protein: ASSARGEAF
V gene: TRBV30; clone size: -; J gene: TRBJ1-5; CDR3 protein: AWSYPGQGNQPQH
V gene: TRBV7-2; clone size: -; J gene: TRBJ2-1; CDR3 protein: ASSLRGSSYNEQF